Presented here are 27 T cell receptor beta chains from one specimen sequenced in a study of T cells in Graves' hyperthyroidism and ophthalmopathy. Amplification targeted TCR beta CDR3 regions from RNA transcripts. Primed by the HTBI set, a first-round RT-PCR was run on the TCR CDR3. Each CDR3 protein gets one entry after TCRdb re-called the multiplex PCR reads with MiXCR. The sample includes under 800,000 distinct CDR3 sequences, 14% of them seen just once. The sample comprised blood. The receptors stem from a woman between 18 and 29 years old with Graves' hyperthyroidism.

Concerning this clonotype: This may stem from a read error, because a much larger clone lies one nucleotide away. The V and J genes are TRBV6-2 or TRBV6-3 and TRBJ2-1, with 7 bases matching TRBD2. The CDR3 runs to 17 residues. Germline V CDR1 and CDR2: MNHEY, SVGEGT. The DNA of the CDR3 is TGTGCCAGCAGCCGGCCGCCCCCCGCGGGAGCTTACAATGAGCGGTTCTTC. Its translation is CASSRPPPAGAYNERFF.

This clonotype was seen more than once but under ten times. The J gene is TRBJ1-5, the V gene TRBV12-3 or TRBV12-4; 7 nucleotides agree with TRBD1. This CDR3 spans 14 amino acids. V shed 6 bases and J 6 bases; nucleotides not matched to a gene: 8. CDR3 amino acids: CASRAGTVSQPQHF. CDR3 in DNA: TGTGCCAGCAGGGCCGGGACAGTGAGTCAGCCCCAGCATTTT.

This clonotype was counted many times. The genes are TRBV13 and TRBJ2-1; a weak D match, TRBD2 (5 bases). Germline assignment: CDR1 PRHDT and CDR2 FYEKMQ (reference sequence). The CDR3 is 16 amino acids. V lost 5 bases, J lost 3 bases, and 17 bases lay in between. CDR3 sequence reads: CASSPEGGSGYNEQFF. The CDR3 DNA reads as TGTGCCAGCAGCCCCGAGGGCGGCAGCGGCTACAATGAGCAGTTCTTC.

This clonotype appeared a few times. V and J are TRBV11-2 and TRBJ2-3; D gene unclear. The V gene's germline CDR1 is SGHAT and CDR2 FQNNGV. This CDR3 spans 17 amino acids. V gave up 6 bases and J gave up 2 bases, with 21 bases separating them. The CDR3 region is CASSPPPRSSYTDTQYF. The CDR3 DNA follows: TGTGCCAGCAGTCCTCCCCCTCGGTCTTCTTACACAGATACGCAGTATTTT.

Ten or more counts support this clonotype. The chain combines TRBV28 with TRBJ2-7; D may be TRBD1 (7 bases). The germline CDR1 and CDR2 sequences are MDHEN and SYDVKM. V gave up 4 bases and J gave up 1 base, with 14 bases separating them. The CDR3 sequence is 15 residues long. The CDR3 protein is CASSWARGVSYEQYF. The CDR3 DNA follows: TGTGCCAGCAGTTGGGCCAGGGGGGTTTCCTACGAGCAGTACTTC.

This clonotype came up many times. Written as DNA, the CDR3 is TGTGCCAGCAGCCCCGGACAAATAGTCGCCAATGAGCAGTTCTTC. It yields the protein CASSPGQIVANEQFF. The chain carries TRBV28 and TRBJ2-1; the D gene is possibly TRBD1 (5 bases). The CDR3 is 15 amino acids. Germline CDR1 and CDR2: MDHEN and SYDVKM. Trimming pared 6 bases from V and 6 bases from J, leaving 18 bases between. The variable domain in full, with the rest retrieved from reference TRBV28 and TRBJ2-1, is DVKVTQSSRYLVKRTGEKVFLECVQDMDHENMFWYRQDPGLGLRLIYFSYDVKMKEKGDIPEGYSVSREKKERFSLILESASTNQTSMYLCASSPGQIVANEQFFGPGTRLTVL.

The V call is TRBV6-1, the J call TRBJ2-3, with TRBD2 matching 7 bases. CDR1 and CDR2 from the germline V gene are MNHNS and SASEGT. J gave up 2 bases and V 5 bases, and 10 bases lay outside the gene matches. CDR3 length equals 16 residues. CDR3 DNA sequence: TGTGCCAGCAGTTCGCGTCGGCTAGCGGCCACAGATACGCAGTATTTT. Translation: CASSSRRLAATDTQYF.

In this sample, this clonotype turned up a few times. V is TRBV19 and J is TRBJ2-2; D is possibly TRBD1 (6 bases). Looked up from germline, CDR1 is LNHDA and CDR2 is SQIVND (reference sequence). CDR3 length: 15 residues. The germline V and J ends were trimmed by 4 bases and 2 bases, with 11 bases remaining between them. The CDR3: CASSRRTDNTGELFF. The DNA for the CDR3 is TGTGCCAGTAGTAGACGGACAGACAACACCGGGGAGCTGTTTTTT.

This clonotype was detected many times. The rearrangement links TRBV30 to TRBJ1-1, with unresolved D. Germline V gene lookup returns CDR1 GTSNPN and CDR2 SVGIG (reference sequence). V dropped 1 base and J dropped 4 bases, with 7 bases sitting between them. The CDR3 runs 12 residues. The CDR3 DNA reads as TGTGCCTGGAGTGAGATCGGCACTGAAGCTTTCTTT. It translates to CAWSEIGTEAFF.

This clonotype was seen many times. The V and J genes are TRBV5-4 and TRBJ2-1, with TRBD2 matching over 12 bases. Germline V gene data show CDR1 as SGHNT and CDR2 as YYREEE (reference sequence). The CDR3 has 22 amino acids. V trimming: 1 base; J trimming: 1 base; junction bases outside the gene matches: 18. The CDR3 DNA reads as TGTGCCAGCAGCTTGCGAGTAGCAGGGGCCCGACTAGCGGGGGCGTCCTACAATGAGCAGTTCTTC. Translation gives CASSLRVAGARLAGASYNEQFF.

Turning to this clonotype: A much larger clone lies one base from this, so it may be a read error. This chain uses TRBV2 with TRBJ2-1; D is unclear. Trimming took off 7 bases at V and 10 bases at J, with 14 bases between the two ends. Per germline, CDR1 SNHLY and CDR2 FYNNEI. This CDR3 contains 12 residues. DNA of the CDR3: TGTGCCAGCACCCGGAAAGAGGACGAGCAGTTCTTC. Its protein is CASTRKEDEQFF.

The chain has TRBV11-2 and TRBJ1-6, with D unclear. CDR3 size: 13 residues. The V gene's germline CDR1 is SGHAT and CDR2 FQNNGV. V shed 6 bases and J shed 13 bases, with 16 bases lying between them. DNA of the CDR3: TGTGCCAGCAGACATTCAAATGGGCCGCCCCTCCACTTT. This sequence encodes CASRHSNGPPLHF.

This clonotype appeared a few times. The chain is built from TRBV19 and TRBJ2-2; 14 bases fit TRBD2. Germline V gives CDR1 LNHDA, CDR2 SQIVND (reference sequence). The ends lost 7 bases at V and 1 base at J; junction bases unmatched: 11. The CDR3 has 19 amino acids. CDR3 sequence reads: CASTKGTSGRSGNTGELFF. As DNA, the CDR3 is TGTGCCAGTACTAAAGGGACTAGCGGGAGAAGTGGGAACACCGGGGAGCTGTTTTTT.

This clonotype was recorded at least ten times. The V call is TRBV20-1, the J call TRBJ2-5; D possibly corresponds to TRBD1 (5 bases). The germline V gene has CDR1 DFQATT and CDR2 SNEGSKA (reference sequence). Deletions cut 2 bases from V and 4 bases from J, with 5 bases between. The CDR3 is 11 residues long. The CDR3 region is CSARQGETQYF. The CDR3 DNA is TGCAGTGCTAGACAGGGAGAGACCCAGTACTTC.

This rearrangement joins TRBV6-2 or TRBV6-3 to TRBJ2-7; D is ambiguous. There are 14 residues in the CDR3. Germline V lookup: CDR1 MNHEY, CDR2 SVGEGT. With 0 bases removed from V and 3 bases from J, the gap between germline ends came to 9 bases. This chain's CDR3 is CASSYSVALYEQYF. The CDR3 region has the DNA TGTGCCAGCAGTTACTCGGTAGCTCTCTACGAGCAGTACTTC.

This clonotype was observed many times. The chain joins TRBV12-3 or TRBV12-4 to TRBJ1-5; TRBD1 agrees at 8 bases. J was trimmed by 5 bases and V by 6 bases; bases with no gene match: 6. This CDR3 region has 14 residues. In DNA form, the CDR3 reads TGTGCCAGCAGCCAGCTGACAGGGGATCAGCCCCAGCATTTT. Translation: CASSQLTGDQPQHF.

At least ten counts were recorded for this clonotype. This rearrangement joins TRBV20-1 to TRBJ2-7, with D perhaps TRBD2 (5 bases). The germline V gene has CDR1 DFQATT and CDR2 SNEGSKA (reference sequence). This CDR3 region has 10 residues. Trimming pared 6 bases from V and 5 bases from J, leaving 8 bases between. The DNA of the CDR3 is TGCAGTGCGTACGGGGACGAGCAGTACTTC. Its translation: CSAYGDEQYF.

This clonotype came up a few times. V and J are TRBV12-5 and TRBJ2-1; the match to TRBD2 covers 13 bases. The CDR3 is made up of 17 amino acids. V shed 0 bases and J 5 bases; nucleotides not matched to a gene: 4. In germline, CDR1 is LGHNT, CDR2 FRNRAP. The chain's CDR3 is CASGLVLGTSGNNEQFF. In DNA, the CDR3 is TGTGCTAGTGGTTTGGTACTGGGGACTAGCGGGAACAATGAGCAGTTCTTC.

V usage is TRBV15 and J usage is TRBJ2-7, with D unresolved. The CDR3 consists of 13 residues. Germline CDR1 LNHNV, CDR2 YYDKDF (reference sequence). Deletions cut 1 base from V and 5 bases from J, with 9 bases between. Written as DNA, the CDR3 is TGTGCCACCAGCAGAGGGGTACAGAACGAGCAGTACTTC. As protein: CATSRGVQNEQYF.

The CDR3 region has the DNA TGTGCCACCAGTGACCGGGGTTCGGGCCCCACTGAAGCTTTCTTT. Translating gives CATSDRGSGPTEAFF. The chain carries TRBV24-1 and TRBJ1-1; D remains unclear. The CDR3 totals 15 residues. Trimming took off 4 bases at V and 4 bases at J, with 15 bases between the two ends. Germline V lookup: CDR1 KGHDR, CDR2 SFDVKD.

The J gene is TRBJ2-2, the V gene TRBV30; D is ambiguous. The germline gives CDR1 GTSNPN, CDR2 SVGIG (reference sequence). The CDR3 runs 16 residues. Trimming stripped 0 bases from V and 0 bases from J, with 11 bases between. CDR3 nucleotide sequence: TGTGCCTGGAGTGTACCTACCGCTTCGAACACCGGGGAGCTGTTTTTT. This gives the protein CAWSVPTASNTGELFF.

V gene TRBV6-1 combines with J gene TRBJ1-1; D may be TRBD1 (5 bases). Looked up from germline, CDR1 is MNHNS and CDR2 is SASEGT. The V and J ends lost 7 bases and 3 bases respectively, with 21 bases between them. This CDR3 is built from 16 residues. The CDR3 nucleotides read TGTGCCAGCAACCCAGCCAGGGAACTGTGGTACACTGAAGCTTTCTTT. This codes for CASNPARELWYTEAFF.

In this sample, this clonotype turned up many times. J is TRBJ2-2 and V is TRBV18, with D possibly TRBD1 on 5 matching bases. Trimming stripped 5 bases from V and 5 bases from J, with 9 bases between. Germline-derived CDR1 and CDR2 are KGHSH and LQKENI. CDR3 length: 13 residues. This chain's CDR3 is CASSGRQTGELFF. Here the CDR3 DNA reads TGTGCCAGCTCAGGACGACAGACCGGGGAGCTGTTTTTT.

The chain links TRBV15 to TRBJ2-3; no definite D call. Trimming removed 1 base at V and 2 bases at J, with 7 bases between. This CDR3 spans 14 amino acids. Germline values: CDR1 LNHNV, CDR2 YYDKDF (reference sequence). The CDR3 protein is CATSRARPTDTQYF. The DNA of the CDR3 is TGTGCCACCAGCAGAGCCAGACCCACAGATACGCAGTATTTT.

The sample holds many counts of this clonotype. This rearrangement joins TRBV11-3 to TRBJ1-2; D not resolved. CDR1 is SGHNT and CDR2 is YENEEA in the germline V gene. V dropped 4 bases and J dropped 5 bases, with 11 bases sitting between them. The CDR3 runs 13 residues. CDR3 DNA sequence: TGTGCCAGCAGCTCGGAGGCGGGGTATGGCTACACCTTC. Translated: CASSSEAGYGYTF. Filled out from reference TRBV11-3 and TRBJ1-2, the complete variable domain reads EAGVVQSPRYKIIEKKQPVAFWCNPISGHNTLYWYLQNLGQGPELLIRYENEEAVDDSQLPKDRFSAERLKGVDSTLKIQPAELGDSAVYLCASSSEAGYGYTFGSGTRLTVV.

This chain uses TRBV30 with TRBJ2-3, with 7 bases matching TRBD2. Losses at the gene ends were 5 bases for V and 4 bases for J; bases not matched to a gene: 12. CDR3 size: 15 residues. Germline-derived CDR1 and CDR2 are GTSNPN and SVGIG (reference sequence). This CDR3 is CAWSWGAAGADTQYF. CDR3 bases: TGTGCCTGGTCCTGGGGAGCCGCGGGGGCAGATACGCAGTATTTT.

V is TRBV12-5 and J is TRBJ2-2; the match to TRBD1 covers 10 bases. The CDR3 has 19 residues. V lost 1 base, J lost 2 bases, and 10 bases stayed unmatched. Germline CDR1 and CDR2: LGHNT and FRNRAP. Written as DNA, the CDR3 is TGTGCTAGTGGTTTGGGTTTTTTCCGGGACAGGGGAAACACCGGGGAGCTGTTTTTT. Encoded protein: CASGLGFFRDRGNTGELFF.